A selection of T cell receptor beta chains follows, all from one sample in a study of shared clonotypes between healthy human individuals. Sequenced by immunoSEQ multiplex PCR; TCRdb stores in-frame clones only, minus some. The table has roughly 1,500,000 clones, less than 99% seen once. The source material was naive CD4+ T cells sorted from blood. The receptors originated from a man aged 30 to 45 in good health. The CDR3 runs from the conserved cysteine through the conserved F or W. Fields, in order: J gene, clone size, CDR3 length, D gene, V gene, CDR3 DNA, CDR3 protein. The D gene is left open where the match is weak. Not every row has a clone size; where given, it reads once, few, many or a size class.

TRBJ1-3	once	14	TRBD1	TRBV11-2	TGTGCCAGCAGCAGGACAGGGAAGGGAAACACCATATATTTT	CASSRTGKGNTIYF
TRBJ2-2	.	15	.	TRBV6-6	TGTGCCAGCAGCCAGCCGGCTAGCCGTACCGGGGAGCTGTTTTTT	CASSQPASRTGELFF
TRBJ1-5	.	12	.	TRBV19	TGTGCCAGTAGGACCCCCAATCAGCCCCAGCATTTT	CASRTPNQPQHF
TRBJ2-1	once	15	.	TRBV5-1	TGCGCCAGCAGCTCTGGGGGGAGCTCCTACAATGAGCAGTTCTTC	CASSSGGSSYNEQFF
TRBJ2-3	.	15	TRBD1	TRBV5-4	TGTGCCAGCAGCGCAATACAGGGGCTTACAGATACGCAGTATTTT	CASSAIQGLTDTQYF
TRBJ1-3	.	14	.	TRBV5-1	TGCGCCAGCAGCTTGGGAGGGACTGGAAACACCATATATTTT	CASSLGGTGNTIYF
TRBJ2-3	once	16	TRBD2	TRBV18	TGTGCCAGCTCACCACTGACTAGCGGGATCACAGATACGCAGTATTTT	CASSPLTSGITDTQYF
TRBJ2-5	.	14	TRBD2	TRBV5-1	TGCGCCACCAAGGCGACTAGCGGGCAAGAGACCCAGTACTTC	CATKATSGQETQYF
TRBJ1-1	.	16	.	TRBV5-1	TGCGCCAGCAGCTTGGGGGAGATGATCATGAACACTGAAGCTTTCTTT	CASSLGEMIMNTEAFF
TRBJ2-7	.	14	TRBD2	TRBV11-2	TGTGCCAGCAGCAGAATAGCGGGAGGTTACGAGCAGTACTTC	CASSRIAGGYEQYF
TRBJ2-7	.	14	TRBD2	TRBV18	TGTGCCAGCTCACTGACTAGCGACGACTACGAGCAGTACTTC	CASSLTSDDYEQYF
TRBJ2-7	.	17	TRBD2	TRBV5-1	TGCGCCAGCAGCGTCGGACTAGCGGGGCCTAGCTCCTACGAGCAGTACTTC	CASSVGLAGPSSYEQYF